A single sample gave rise to the 21 T cell receptor beta chains below, sequenced in a study of Tregs in tolerant kidney transplant recipients. The method was immunoSEQ multiplex PCR; TCRdb's version includes in-frame clones alone and lacks a portion of them. The sample shows about 110,000 clones, roughly 90% of them seen only once. The sequencing here drew on CD4+ T cells from blood, taken before the transplant. Receptors were obtained from a human donor who received a combined kidney and bone marrow transplant.

V is TRBV5-1 and J is TRBJ2-2; weak D call: TRBD2 (5 bases). Trimming cost V 8 bases and J 0 bases, with 11 bases left between them. Looked up from germline, CDR1 is SGHRS and CDR2 is YFSETQ. The CDR3 totals 14 residues. CDR3 sequence reads: CASDEGSNTGELFF. CDR3 bases: TGCGCCAGTGATGAGGGTTCGAACACCGGGGAGCTGTTTTTT.

V is TRBV10-1 and J is TRBJ2-2; D not certain. This CDR3 comprises 14 residues. Germline lookup yields CDR1 WNHNN and CDR2 SYGVQD (reference sequence). V was cut by 6 bases and J by 6 bases, with 14 bases left in between. For the CDR3, the DNA is TGCGCCAGCAGCCGCCTAGTAACGGCCGGGGAGCTGTTTTTT. This translates into CASSRLVTAGELFF.

V is TRBV19 and J is TRBJ1-2; maybe TRBD1 (5 bases). The CDR3 is made up of 11 amino acids. In germline, CDR1 is LNHDA, CDR2 SQIVND (reference sequence). V was pared by 5 bases and J by 4 bases, with 5 bases between. CDR3 coding DNA: TGTGCCAGTAGTCAGGGCTATGGCTACACCTTC. It is translated as CASSQGYGYTF.

The chain has TRBV18 and TRBJ1-4, with 8 bases that match TRBD1. Germline V CDR1 and CDR2: KGHSH, LQKENI. The CDR3 runs 15 residues. V trimming: 1 base; J trimming: 7 bases; junction bases outside the gene matches: 5. In nucleotides, the CDR3 is TGTGCCAGCTCACCACTTGCCGGGACAGGTGAAAAACTGTTTTTT. Translated: CASSPLAGTGEKLFF.

The chain couples TRBV5-4 to TRBJ1-3, with TRBD1 identical over 9 bases. The CDR3 has 17 residues. Germline-derived CDR1 and CDR2 are SGHNT and YYREEE (reference sequence). Trimming cost V 1 base and J 0 bases; bases outside gene matches: 5. The CDR3 nucleotides read TGTGCCAGCAGCTTGCTGGGGACAGGGCTCTCTGGAAACACCATATATTTT. It codes for CASSLLGTGLSGNTIYF. The variable domain in full, with the rest retrieved from reference TRBV5-4 and TRBJ1-3, is ETGVTQSPTHLIKTRGQQVTLRCSSQSGHNTVSWYQQALGQGPQFIFQYYREEENGRGNFPPRFSGLQFPNYSSELNVNALELDDSALYLCASSLLGTGLSGNTIYFGEGSWLTVV.

This clone was detected once. The V gene is TRBV6-1, the J gene TRBJ2-2; D unresolved. Germline lookup yields CDR1 MNHNS and CDR2 SASEGT. CDR3 length: 13 residues. V was pared by 1 base and J by 6 bases, with 6 bases between. CDR3 DNA: TGTGCCAGCAGTGAAGTTTCGGCCGGGGAGCTGTTTTTT. This gives the protein CASSEVSAGELFF.

This chain links TRBV14 with TRBJ2-1; D is unclear. Trimming cost V 0 bases and J 1 base, with 13 bases left between them. CDR1 SGHDN and CDR2 FVKESK come from the germline V gene. The CDR3 runs 17 residues. Written as DNA, the CDR3 is TGTGCCAGCAGCCAAGATAGCAAACAACCGTCCTACAATGAGCAGTTCTTC. Its protein product is CASSQDSKQPSYNEQFF.

This chain links TRBV6-4 with TRBJ1-3; TRBD1 matches 8 bases. The V gene end was trimmed by 5 bases and the J gene end by 3 bases; junction bases not matched to a gene: 6. This CDR3 has 15 amino acids. In germline, CDR1 is MRHNA, CDR2 SNTAGT. The CDR3 bases are TGTGCCAGCAGTCAACAGGGACAGGTTGGAAACACCATATATTTT. It yields the protein CASSQQGQVGNTIYF.

The chain employs TRBV19 and TRBJ2-1; D might be TRBD1 (6 bases). V was cut by 3 bases and J by 10 bases, with 19 bases left in between. Germline loops: CDR1 LNHDA, CDR2 SQIVND (reference sequence). The CDR3 has 15 amino acids. The CDR3 spells CASSILRDKRSEQFF. In nucleotides, the CDR3 is TGTGCCAGTAGTATCCTCCGGGACAAGCGATCCGAGCAGTTCTTC.

This rearrangement joins TRBV5-1 to TRBJ2-7; possible D gene TRBD2, 5 bases. The CDR3 is made up of 15 amino acids. Germline V CDR1 and CDR2: SGHRS, YFSETQ. The V end lost 0 bases, the J end lost 3 bases, and 13 bases lay between the germline ends. In nucleotides, the CDR3 is TGCGCCAGCAGCTTGGGCGCTAGCCTCTTCTACGAGCAGTACTTC. Its protein product is CASSLGASLFYEQYF. Drawing the rest from reference TRBV5-1 and TRBJ2-7, the complete variable domain is KAGVTQTPRYLIKTRGQQVTLSCSPISGHRSVSWYQQTPGQGLQFLFEYFSETQRNKGNFPGRFSGRQFSNSRSEMNVSTLELGDSALYLCASSLGASLFYEQYFGPGTRLTVT.

This clone has just one count. The rearrangement joins TRBV7-2 to TRBJ2-7; 9 bases agree with TRBD1. The CDR3 length is 16 residues. Germline trimming cut 2 bases from V and 1 base from J; bases unmatched to any gene: 6. Germline loops: CDR1 SGHTA, CDR2 FQGNSA. CDR3 in amino acids: CASSLSSGTGSYEQYF. The CDR3 coding sequence is TGTGCCAGCAGCTTATCCTCCGGGACAGGGTCCTACGAGCAGTACTTC.

The table lists this clone with a few counts. The rearrangement joins TRBV7-8 to TRBJ2-7; D unresolved. CDR1 is SGHVS, CDR2 FQNEAQ, per germline. V was cut by 5 bases and J by 3 bases, with 5 bases left in between. The CDR3 sequence is 11 residues long. The CDR3 reads CASSPSYEQYF. CDR3 DNA sequence: TGTGCCAGCAGCCCCAGCTACGAGCAGTACTTC.

The chain recombines TRBV5-1 with TRBJ2-7; D gene unclear. The CDR3 runs 15 residues. Trimming stripped 0 bases from V and 6 bases from J, with 16 bases between. Germline values: CDR1 SGHRS, CDR2 YFSETQ. CDR3 residues: CASSLGWSQRLEQYF. The CDR3 nucleotides are TGCGCCAGCAGCTTGGGCTGGTCCCAGCGTCTCGAGCAGTACTTC. Complete variable domain (other parts from reference TRBV5-1 and TRBJ2-7): KAGVTQTPRYLIKTRGQQVTLSCSPISGHRSVSWYQQTPGQGLQFLFEYFSETQRNKGNFPGRFSGRQFSNSRSEMNVSTLELGDSALYLCASSLGWSQRLEQYFGPGTRLTVT.

The V and J genes are TRBV5-1 and TRBJ2-3, with 9 bases fitting TRBD1. The CDR3 has 14 amino acids. V was clipped by 0 bases and J by 5 bases; unmatched bases: 1. Germline CDR1 SGHRS, CDR2 YFSETQ. CDR3 sequence reads: CASSLGTGVDTQYF. CDR3 sequence (DNA): TGCGCCAGCAGCTTGGGGACAGGGGTAGATACGCAGTATTTT.

This chain joins TRBV6-1 and TRBJ2-7, with 8 bases aligning to TRBD1. The CDR3 sequence is 14 residues long. With 6 bases clipped from V and 2 bases from J, the junction kept 6 bases outside the gene matches. The germline gives CDR1 MNHNS, CDR2 SASEGT. The DNA for the CDR3 is TGTGCCAGCAGGGGACAGGTTGTAGCCTACGAGCAGTACTTC. It specifies CASRGQVVAYEQYF.

The chain links TRBV18 to TRBJ1-2, with 12 bases aligning to TRBD1. CDR3 size: 17 residues. Germline V CDR1 and CDR2: KGHSH, LQKENI. V shed 3 bases, J shed 4 bases, and the junction held 9 bases outside the gene matches. CDR3 residues: CASSPSRGTGGSYGYTF. The DNA for the CDR3 is TGTGCCAGCTCACCGTCTCGGGGGACAGGGGGCTCCTATGGCTACACCTTC.

The genes are TRBV15 and TRBJ2-3; 11 nucleotides align to TRBD2. Germline CDR1 reads LNHNV; CDR2 reads YYDKDF (reference sequence). V lost 5 bases, J lost 0 bases, and 7 bases stayed unmatched. This CDR3 comprises 17 residues. The DNA of the CDR3 is TGTGCCACCAGCGGCGGACTAGCGGGCTTCAGCACAGATACGCAGTATTTT. It is translated as CATSGGLAGFSTDTQYF.

This clone appeared a single time. This chain uses TRBV7-9 with TRBJ2-1, with 9 bases matching TRBD2. The CDR3 is made up of 14 amino acids. J was trimmed by 6 bases and V by 2 bases; bases with no gene match: 2. Germline assignment: CDR1 SEHNR and CDR2 FQNEAQ (reference sequence). Here the CDR3 DNA reads TGTGCCAGCAGCTTACTAGCGGGGCGCAATGAGCAGTTCTTC. Protein product: CASSLLAGRNEQFF. Looking up the rest from reference TRBV7-9 and TRBJ2-1 gives the full variable domain: DTGVSQNPRHKITKRGQNVTFRCDPISEHNRLYWYRQTLGQGPEFLTYFQNEAQLEKSRLLSDRFSAERPKGSFSTLEIQRTEQGDSAMYLCASSLLAGRNEQFFGPGTRLTVL.

The chain carries TRBV18 and TRBJ1-2; perhaps TRBD1 as D (5 bases). This CDR3 has 14 amino acids. The germline V gene encodes CDR1 KGHSH and CDR2 LQKENI. Trimming shortened V by 2 bases and J by 4 bases, and 11 bases separated the two germline ends. The DNA for the CDR3 is TGTGCCAGCTCACCAATGCAGGGCGGCTATGGCTACACCTTC. Protein: CASSPMQGGYGYTF.

CDR3 nucleotide sequence: TGCGCCAGCAGCACGGGACTAGCGGGGGGTCAAGAGACCCAGTACTTC. Its protein product is CASSTGLAGGQETQYF. The chain links TRBV5-1 to TRBJ2-5; 15 bases map to TRBD2. Germline CDR1 and CDR2: SGHRS and YFSETQ. The V gene end was trimmed by 4 bases and the J gene end by 2 bases; junction bases not matched to a gene: 3. This CDR3 is 16 amino acids long.

The chain couples TRBV29-1 to TRBJ1-1; D is unclear. Germline loops: CDR1 SQVTM, CDR2 ANQGSEA. Trimming cost V 6 bases and J 0 bases, with 8 bases left between them. This CDR3 region has 12 residues. This chain's CDR3 is CSVSNMNTEAFF. CDR3 coding DNA: TGCAGCGTCAGTAACATGAACACTGAAGCTTTCTTT.